The clone carrying this TCR beta chain was found many times. The entry originates in a study of T cells in Graves' hyperthyroidism and ophthalmopathy. At the level of the study: Pretreatment peripheral blood was obtained at initial diagnosis.

RNA transcripts were the template for amplifying TCR beta CDR3 regions. During a first-round RT-PCR of the TCR CDR3, the HTBI primer set was used. Using its own MiXCR run on the multiplex PCR reads, TCRdb lists one record per CDR3 protein. The table shows over 550,000 distinct CDR3 sequences, with about a sixth occurring only once. CDR1 LGHDT and CDR2 YNNKEL come from the germline V gene (reference sequence). This CDR3 has 13 residues. V lost 1 base, J lost 11 bases, and 14 bases lay in between. The sample was blood. This rearrangement joins TRBV3-1 to TRBJ1-1, with D possibly TRBD1 on 6 matching bases. This receptor was identified in a woman aged 18-29 years with Graves' hyperthyroidism. The CDR3 spells CASSQGGAGLAFF. The CDR3 nucleotides read TGTGCCAGCAGCCAAGGGGGGGCCGGTTTGGCTTTCTTT.